This T cell receptor beta chain came from a study of OX40 agonist ivuxolimab in advanced cancers. Germline values: CDR1 MDHEN, CDR2 SYDVKM. The CDR3 extends over 13 amino acids. Between the trimmed V and J ends, which lost 2 bases and 1 base, there was a span of 6 bases. The method was immunoSEQ multiplex PCR; TCRdb's version includes in-frame clones alone and lacks a portion of them. The table shows about 52,000 clones, with approximately 95% occurring only once. The receptor's source is an adult with an advanced solid tumor such as melanoma, head and neck, liver or kidney cancer. Specimen: CD4+ or CD8+ T cells sorted from blood, collected in a trial of the OX40 agonist ivuxolimab. The chain employs TRBV28 and TRBJ2-7; D remains unclear. The CDR3 sequence is CASSLDGSYEQYF. The CDR3 DNA reads TGTGCCAGCAGTTTAGATGGTTCCTACGAGCAGTACTTC.